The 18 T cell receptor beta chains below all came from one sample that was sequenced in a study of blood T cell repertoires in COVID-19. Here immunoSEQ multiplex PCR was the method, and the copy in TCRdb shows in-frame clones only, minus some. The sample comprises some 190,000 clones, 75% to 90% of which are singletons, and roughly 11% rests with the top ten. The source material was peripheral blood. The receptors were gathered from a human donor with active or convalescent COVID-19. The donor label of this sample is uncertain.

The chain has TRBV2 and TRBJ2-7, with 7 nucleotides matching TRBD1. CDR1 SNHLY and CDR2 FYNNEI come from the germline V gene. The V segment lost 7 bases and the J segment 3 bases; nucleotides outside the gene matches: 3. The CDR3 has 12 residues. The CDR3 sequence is CASKQGSYEQYF. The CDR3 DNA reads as TGTGCCAGCAAACAGGGGAGCTACGAGCAGTACTTC.

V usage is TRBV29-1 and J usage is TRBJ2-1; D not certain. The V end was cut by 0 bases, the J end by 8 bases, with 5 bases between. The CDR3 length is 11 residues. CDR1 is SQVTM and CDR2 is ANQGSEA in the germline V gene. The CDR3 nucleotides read TGCAGCGTTGAAGAAGCATATGAGCAGTTCTTC. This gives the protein CSVEEAYEQFF.

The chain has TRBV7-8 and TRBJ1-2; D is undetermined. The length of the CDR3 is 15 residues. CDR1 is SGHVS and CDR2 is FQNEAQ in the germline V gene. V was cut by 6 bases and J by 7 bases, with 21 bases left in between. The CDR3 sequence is CASSHATSVGSGYTF. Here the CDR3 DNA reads TGTGCCAGCAGTCACGCAACATCCGTTGGGAGTGGCTACACCTTC.

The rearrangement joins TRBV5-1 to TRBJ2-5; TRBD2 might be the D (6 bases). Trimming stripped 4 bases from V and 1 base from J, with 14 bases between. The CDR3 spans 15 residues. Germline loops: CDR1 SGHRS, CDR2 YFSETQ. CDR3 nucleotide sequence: TGCGCCAGCAGCCTCTTCCCCGGGGGCCAAGAGACCCAGTACTTC. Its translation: CASSLFPGGQETQYF.

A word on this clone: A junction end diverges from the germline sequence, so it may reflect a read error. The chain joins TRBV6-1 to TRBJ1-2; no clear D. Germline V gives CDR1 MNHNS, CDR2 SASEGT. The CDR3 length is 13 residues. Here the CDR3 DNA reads TGTGCCAGCAGTGAGCGCGATCGGCAGGCCCCCACCTGG. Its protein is CASSERDRQAPTW.

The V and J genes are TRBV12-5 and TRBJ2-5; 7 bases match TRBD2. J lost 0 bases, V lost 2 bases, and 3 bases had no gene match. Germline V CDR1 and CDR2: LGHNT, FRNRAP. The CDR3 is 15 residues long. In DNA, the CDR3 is TGTGCTAGTGGTTTGTCCCGGGGGGACCAAGAGACCCAGTACTTC. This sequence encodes CASGLSRGDQETQYF.

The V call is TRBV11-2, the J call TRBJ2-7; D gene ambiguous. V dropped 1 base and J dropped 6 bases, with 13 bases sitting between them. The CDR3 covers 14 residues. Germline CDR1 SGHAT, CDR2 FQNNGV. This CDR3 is CASSLGNASPEQYF. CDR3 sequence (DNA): TGTGCCAGCAGCTTAGGAAATGCTAGTCCCGAGCAGTACTTC.

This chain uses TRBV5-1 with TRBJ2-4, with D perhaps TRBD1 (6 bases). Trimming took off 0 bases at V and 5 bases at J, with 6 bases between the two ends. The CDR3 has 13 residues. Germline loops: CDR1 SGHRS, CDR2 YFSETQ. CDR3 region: CASSLEGENIQYF. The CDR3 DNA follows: TGCGCCAGCAGCTTGGAGGGGGAAAACATTCAGTACTTC.

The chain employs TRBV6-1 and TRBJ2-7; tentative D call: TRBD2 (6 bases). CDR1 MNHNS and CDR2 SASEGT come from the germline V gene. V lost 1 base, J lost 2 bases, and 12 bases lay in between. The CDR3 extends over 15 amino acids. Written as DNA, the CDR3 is TGTGCCAGCAGTGAAGGGGGACTCTTCACCTACGAGCAGTACTTC. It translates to CASSEGGLFTYEQYF.

The CDR3 DNA reads TGTGCCAGCAGCTTCTCCCCCGGGACAGGGCTTGAAAAACTGTTTTTT. It translates to CASSFSPGTGLEKLFF. The rearrangement joins TRBV5-5 to TRBJ1-4, with 9 positions matching TRBD1. V trimming: 2 bases; J trimming: 7 bases; junction bases outside the gene matches: 9. Germline CDR1 and CDR2: SGHKS and YYEKEE (reference sequence). The length of the CDR3 is 16 residues.

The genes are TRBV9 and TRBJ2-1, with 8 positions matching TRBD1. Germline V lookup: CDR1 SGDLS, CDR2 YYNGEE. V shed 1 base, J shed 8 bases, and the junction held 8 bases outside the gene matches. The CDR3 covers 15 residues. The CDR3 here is CASSVNPGGWYEQFF. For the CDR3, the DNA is TGTGCCAGCAGCGTAAATCCAGGGGGCTGGTATGAGCAGTTCTTC.

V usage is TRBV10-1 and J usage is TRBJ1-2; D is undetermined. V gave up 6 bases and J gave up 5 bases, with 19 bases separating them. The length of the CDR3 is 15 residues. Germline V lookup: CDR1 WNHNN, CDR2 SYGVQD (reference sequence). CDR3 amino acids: CASRVPGFRQYGYTF. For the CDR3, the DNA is TGCGCCAGCAGAGTACCAGGTTTCCGTCAGTATGGCTACACCTTC.

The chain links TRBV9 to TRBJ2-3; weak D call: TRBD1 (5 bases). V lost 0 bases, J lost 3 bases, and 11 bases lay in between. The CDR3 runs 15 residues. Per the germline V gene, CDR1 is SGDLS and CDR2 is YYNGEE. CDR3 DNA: TGTGCCAGCAGCGTAGAGGCAGGGATGACAGATACGCAGTATTTT. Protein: CASSVEAGMTDTQYF. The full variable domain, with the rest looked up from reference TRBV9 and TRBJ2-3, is DSGVTQTPKHLITATGQRVTLRCSPRSGDLSVYWYQQSLDQGLQFLIQYYNGEERAKGNILERFSAQQFPDLHSELNLSSLELGDSALYFCASSVEAGMTDTQYFGPGTRLTVL.

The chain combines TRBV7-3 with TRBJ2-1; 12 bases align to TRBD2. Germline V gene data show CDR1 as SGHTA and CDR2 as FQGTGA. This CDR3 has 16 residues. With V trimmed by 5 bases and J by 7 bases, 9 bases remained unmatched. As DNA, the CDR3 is TGTGCCAGCAGCCGGGCTAGCGGGGGGGCGGCAAATGAGCAGTTCTTC. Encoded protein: CASSRASGGAANEQFF.

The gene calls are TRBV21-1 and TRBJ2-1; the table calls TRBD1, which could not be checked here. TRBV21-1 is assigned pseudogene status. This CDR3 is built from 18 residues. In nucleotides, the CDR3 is TGTGCCAGCAGCATTGAACCCACCCGGGACAGGGATACAAATGAGCAGTTCTTC. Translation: CASSIEPTRDRDTNEQFF.

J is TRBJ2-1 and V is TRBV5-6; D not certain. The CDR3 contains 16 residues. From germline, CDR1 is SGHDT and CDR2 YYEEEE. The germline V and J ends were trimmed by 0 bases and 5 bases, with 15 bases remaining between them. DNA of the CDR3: TGTGCCAGCAGCTTGGTGGGCAGTGGGCCCCACAATGAGCAGTTCTTC. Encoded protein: CASSLVGSGPHNEQFF. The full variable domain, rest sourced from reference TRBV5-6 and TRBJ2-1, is DAGVTQSPTHLIKTRGQQVTLRCSPKSGHDTVSWYQQALGQGPQFIFQYYEEEERQRGNFPDRFSGHQFPNYSSELNVNALLLGDSALYLCASSLVGSGPHNEQFFGPGTRLTVL.

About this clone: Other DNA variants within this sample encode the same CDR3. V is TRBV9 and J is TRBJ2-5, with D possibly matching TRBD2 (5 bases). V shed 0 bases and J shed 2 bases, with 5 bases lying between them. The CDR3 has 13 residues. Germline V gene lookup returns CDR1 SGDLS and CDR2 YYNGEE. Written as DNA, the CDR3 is TGTGCCAGCAGCGTAGGACTACAAGAGACCCAGTACTTC. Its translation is CASSVGLQETQYF.

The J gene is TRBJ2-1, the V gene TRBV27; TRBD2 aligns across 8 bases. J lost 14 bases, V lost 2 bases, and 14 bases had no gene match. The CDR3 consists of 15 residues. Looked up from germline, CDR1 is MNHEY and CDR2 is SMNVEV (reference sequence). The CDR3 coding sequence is TGTGCCAGCAGTTTACGGGGGGGAAAGGTCTCCATGGAGTTCTTC. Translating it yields CASSLRGGKVSMEFF.